The next 31 T cell receptor beta chains were all read from a single sample in a study of cytomegalovirus exposure and HLA in healthy donors. TCRdb's copy holds only in-frame clones and misses some; the assay was immunoSEQ multiplex PCR. The table records tens of thousands of clones, about 96% of them present only once. The sequenced sample was PBMCs. These receptor sequences come from a man between 18 and 29 years old in good health and CMV-seronegative.

The chain combines TRBV5-6 with TRBJ2-7, with a possible D match to TRBD2 (5 bases). The germline CDR1 and CDR2 sequences are SGHDT and YYEEEE. The V and J ends lost 0 bases and 3 bases respectively, with 7 bases between them. There are 13 residues in the CDR3. The CDR3 DNA follows: TGTGCCAGCAGCTTGGCCGGGGTCTACGAGCAGTACTTC. It translates to CASSLAGVYEQYF.

The chain recombines TRBV6-5 with TRBJ2-1; unclear D gene. Trimming cost V 0 bases and J 7 bases, with 13 bases left between them. Per the germline V gene, CDR1 is MNHEY and CDR2 is SVGAGI. This CDR3 has 15 residues. The CDR3 is CASSYSIYSRNEQFF. Here the CDR3 DNA reads TGTGCCAGCAGTTACTCAATTTACAGCCGAAATGAGCAGTTCTTC.

This clone was detected once. The J gene is TRBJ2-1, the V gene TRBV10-2; no firm D call. The CDR3 totals 13 residues. Trimming took off 6 bases at V and 0 bases at J, with 6 bases between the two ends. The germline gives CDR1 WSHSY, CDR2 SAAADI. CDR3 amino acids: CASSASSYNEQFF. CDR3 in DNA: TGCGCCAGCAGCGCGAGCTCCTACAATGAGCAGTTCTTC.

The rearrangement links TRBV7-6 to TRBJ2-1, with 8 bases that match TRBD2. The CDR3 consists of 14 residues. J lost 4 bases, V lost 4 bases, and 3 bases had no gene match. Looked up from germline, CDR1 is SGHVS and CDR2 is FNYEAQ. CDR3 DNA: TGTGCCAGCAGCTCCCGGGGGGGTTACAATGAGCAGTTCTTC. It is translated as CASSSRGGYNEQFF.

The chain couples TRBV15 to TRBJ2-2; 14 positions match TRBD2. V dropped 5 bases and J dropped 3; count of bases not matched to a gene: 17. The germline CDR1 and CDR2 sequences are LNHNV and YYDKDF (reference sequence). The CDR3 length is 21 residues. In DNA form, the CDR3 reads TGTGCCACCAGCGGCCACAAGTCGACTAGCGGGAGGGCCTCTTACACCGGGGAGCTGTTTTTT. Translated: CATSGHKSTSGRASYTGELFF.

V is TRBV7-9 and J is TRBJ2-7, with unresolved D. Trimming shortened V by 4 bases and J by 4 bases, and 5 bases separated the two germline ends. The CDR3 is 11 amino acids. The germline CDR1 and CDR2 sequences are SEHNR and FQNEAQ (reference sequence). CDR3 residues: CASSSEYEQYF. In DNA form, the CDR3 reads TGTGCCAGCAGCTCAGAATACGAGCAGTACTTC.

The chain couples TRBV30 to TRBJ2-7, with D perhaps TRBD1 (7 bases). CDR3 length: 14 residues. The germline V and J ends were trimmed by 3 bases and 1 base, with 13 bases remaining between them. CDR1 is GTSNPN, CDR2 SVGIG, per germline (reference sequence). CDR3 in DNA: TGTGCCTGGAGGGCGGGACAGAGTTCCTACGAGCAGTACTTC. Its protein product is CAWRAGQSSYEQYF.

V usage is TRBV19 and J usage is TRBJ2-5, with D perhaps matching TRBD2 (5 bases). Trimming stripped 5 bases from V and 5 bases from J, with 9 bases between. The CDR3 covers 12 residues. The germline gives CDR1 LNHDA, CDR2 SQIVND (reference sequence). The CDR3 sequence: CASSVRGETQYF. The DNA for the CDR3 is TGTGCCAGTAGTGTCAGAGGGGAGACCCAGTACTTC.

The CDR3 here is CASSPGGSGVTDTQYF. Written as DNA, the CDR3 is TGTGCCAGCAGCCCTGGGGGTAGCGGGGTCACAGATACGCAGTATTTT. The V and J genes are TRBV9 and TRBJ2-3; 8 bases agree with TRBD2. V shed 4 bases and J 2 bases; nucleotides not matched to a gene: 9. This CDR3 has 16 amino acids. Germline V gives CDR1 SGDLS, CDR2 YYNGEE.

The V call is TRBV4-1, the J call TRBJ2-5; 8 bases are a match to TRBD1. The CDR3 totals 14 residues. The germline CDR1 and CDR2 sequences are MGHRA and YSYEKL. Trimming at V came to 4 bases and at J to 3 bases, leaving 4 bases not matched to a gene. For the CDR3, the DNA is TGCGCCAGCAGCCGAGAACAGGGGGAAGAGACCCAGTACTTC. Residues: CASSREQGEETQYF.

The gene calls are TRBV30 and TRBJ1-4, with 7 bases matching TRBD1. Losses at the gene ends were 0 bases for V and 7 bases for J; bases not matched to a gene: 8. The CDR3 extends over 15 amino acids. In germline, CDR1 is GTSNPN, CDR2 SVGIG (reference sequence). The CDR3 nucleotides read TGTGCCTGGAGTGTTTATAAGGGGGCCGGTGAAAAACTGTTTTTT. This translates into CAWSVYKGAGEKLFF.

J is TRBJ2-1 and V is TRBV11-2; D possibly corresponds to TRBD1 (6 bases). Between the trimmed V and J ends, which lost 5 bases and 3 bases, there was a span of 20 bases. Germline CDR1 is SGHAT and CDR2 is FQNNGV. The CDR3 is made up of 17 amino acids. Here the CDR3 DNA reads TGTGCCAGCAGCCCTTTGTTAAGGGGGAGCGGCTACAATGAGCAGTTCTTC. This translates into CASSPLLRGSGYNEQFF. Supplemented by reference TRBV11-2 and TRBJ2-1, the full variable domain reads EAGVAQSPRYKIIEKRQSVAFWCNPISGHATLYWYQQILGQGPKLLIQFQNNGVVDDSQLPKDRFSAERLKGVDSTLKIQPAKLEDSAVYLCASSPLLRGSGYNEQFFGPGTRLTVL.

The rearrangement uses TRBV4-3 and TRBJ2-2; TRBD1 matches at 7 bases. The trim removed 0 bases at V and 4 bases at J, leaving 11 bases unmatched. Germline V gives CDR1 LGHNA, CDR2 YSLEER. The CDR3 spans 18 residues. CDR3 protein: CASSQDSGAGGTTGELFF. DNA of the CDR3: TGCGCCAGCAGCCAAGATTCCGGGGCAGGGGGTACCACCGGGGAGCTGTTTTTT.

The chain is built from TRBV7-2 and TRBJ1-1; D gene unclear. The V end was cut by 5 bases, the J end by 1 base, with 8 bases between. CDR3 length: 13 amino acids. Germline CDR1 reads SGHTA; CDR2 reads FQGNSA. CDR3 sequence: CASSLQKNTEAFF. The CDR3 DNA reads as TGTGCCAGCAGCCTACAGAAGAACACTGAAGCTTTCTTT.

The CDR3 DNA follows: TGTGCCAGCAGTTTCCAGGGGGCCTACGAGCAGTACTTC. Translating it yields CASSFQGAYEQYF. This sequence joins TRBV27 and TRBJ2-7, with 7 bases identical to TRBD1. CDR1 MNHEY and CDR2 SMNVEV come from the germline V gene (reference sequence). The CDR3 runs 13 residues. With V trimmed by 3 bases and J by 2 bases, 1 base remained unmatched.

CDR3 in amino acids: CASSPMRTGQVCNQPQHF. The CDR3, as DNA: TGTGCCAGCTCTCCCATGAGGACCGGACAGGTATGCAATCAGCCCCAGCATTTT. The chain recombines TRBV18 with TRBJ1-5; 7 bases line up with TRBD1. J was trimmed by 2 bases and V by 6 bases; bases with no gene match: 16. The CDR3 is 18 residues long. The V gene's germline CDR1 is KGHSH and CDR2 LQKENI.

This clone was found a few times. This sequence joins TRBV6-4 and TRBJ2-1; D is perhaps TRBD1 (5 bases). The germline CDR1 and CDR2 sequences are MRHNA and SNTAGT. The CDR3 runs 13 residues. Trimming left V 0 bases short and J 5 bases short, with 5 bases between. The CDR3 nucleotides are TGTGCCAGCAGTGACTCGGACAACAATGAGCAGTTCTTC. Translated, it gives CASSDSDNNEQFF.

The J gene is TRBJ2-1, the V gene TRBV11-2; 9 bases line up with TRBD1. From germline, CDR1 is SGHAT and CDR2 FQNNGV. This CDR3 is built from 17 residues. After removal of 5 bases from V and 0 bases from J, the junction contained 8 bases not matched to a gene. CDR3 nucleotide sequence: TGTGCCAGCAGCCTGCGGACAGGGGCGAGCTCCTACAATGAGCAGTTCTTC. Encoded protein: CASSLRTGASSYNEQFF.

This clone has only one observation. The chain uses TRBV7-9 and TRBJ2-1; 7 nucleotides agree with TRBD2. The V and J ends lost 2 bases and 5 bases, in that order; junction bases with no gene match: 6. The CDR3 length is 15 residues. Germline CDR1 SEHNR, CDR2 FQNEAQ (reference sequence). This chain's CDR3 is CASSLRLAEHNEQFF. The CDR3 nucleotides read TGTGCCAGCAGCTTAAGGCTAGCGGAACACAATGAGCAGTTCTTC.

J is TRBJ2-3 and V is TRBV28; TRBD1 matches at 9 bases. CDR3 length: 15 amino acids. Germline assignment: CDR1 MDHEN and CDR2 SYDVKM. The J segment lost 5 bases and the V segment lost 5 bases, leaving 8 bases of the junction unmatched. DNA of the CDR3: TGTGCCAGCAGTAAACCGGGACAGGGCAAAGATACGCAGTATTTT. This sequence encodes CASSKPGQGKDTQYF.

This rearrangement joins TRBV2 to TRBJ2-1; D is undetermined. The CDR3 consists of 11 residues. Germline V gives CDR1 SNHLY, CDR2 FYNNEI. V dropped 5 bases and J dropped 6 bases, with 5 bases sitting between them. The CDR3 loop reads CASSWANEQFF. The DNA of the CDR3 is TGTGCCAGCAGTTGGGCCAATGAGCAGTTCTTC.

This clone has a single count. The CDR3: CASSSTSGLPYEQYF. The CDR3 DNA reads as TGTGCCAGCAGTTCTACTAGCGGGCTCCCCTACGAGCAGTACTTC. This chain uses TRBV6-5 with TRBJ2-7, with 9 bases that match TRBD2. The germline CDR1 and CDR2 sequences are MNHEY and SVGAGI. The CDR3 is made up of 15 amino acids. V lost 4 bases and J lost 2; bases outside the gene matches: 6.

The chain carries TRBV29-1 and TRBJ2-5, with D maybe TRBD1 (6 bases). V dropped 2 bases and J dropped 2 bases, with 12 bases sitting between them. Germline V lookup: CDR1 SQVTM, CDR2 ANQGSEA. The CDR3 has 14 residues. CDR3 nucleotide sequence: TGCAGCGTTGAAACCCAGGACAGTCAAGAGACCCAGTACTTC. Amino acid sequence: CSVETQDSQETQYF.

V is TRBV6-5 and J is TRBJ2-7; weak D call: TRBD1 (5 bases). Germline loops: CDR1 MNHEY, CDR2 SVGAGI. This CDR3 comprises 12 residues. With 6 bases removed from V and 4 bases from J, the gap between germline ends came to 10 bases. DNA for the CDR3: TGTGCCAGCAGCAGGGAAGGATACGAGCAGTACTTC. Translating gives CASSREGYEQYF.

The V and J genes are TRBV5-4 and TRBJ2-1, with D hard to call. This CDR3 contains 15 residues. CDR1 is SGHNT and CDR2 is YYREEE in the germline V gene (reference sequence). V lost 1 base, J lost 9 bases, and 17 bases lay in between. In DNA, the CDR3 is TGTGCCAGCAGCTTGTTTTTGGTGAGTGATGGTGAGCAGTTCTTC. Translating it yields CASSLFLVSDGEQFF.

This clone was found a few times. The CDR3 region is CASSDPLSSYEQYF. CDR3 in DNA: TGTGCCAGCAGTGATCCCCTCTCCTCCTACGAGCAGTACTTC. The J gene is TRBJ2-7, the V gene TRBV2; no firm D call. The CDR3 has 14 amino acids. Germline V lookup: CDR1 SNHLY, CDR2 FYNNEI. Trimming removed 3 bases at V and 0 bases at J, with 9 bases between. Filled out from reference TRBV2 and TRBJ2-7, the complete variable domain reads EPEVTQTPSHQVTQMGQEVILRCVPISNHLYFYWYRQILGQKVEFLVSFYNNEISEKSEIFDDQFSVERPDGSNFTLKIRSTKLEDSAMYFCASSDPLSSYEQYFGPGTRLTVT.

This chain joins TRBV30 and TRBJ1-2; 7 nucleotides align to TRBD1. CDR1 is GTSNPN and CDR2 is SVGIG in the germline V gene (reference sequence). The V and J ends lost 2 bases and 0 bases, in that order; junction bases with no gene match: 6. The CDR3 has 15 residues. The CDR3 DNA reads TGTGCCTGGAGTCCGCCGGGACAGTCTAACTATGGCTACACCTTC. As protein: CAWSPPGQSNYGYTF.

This chain joins TRBV30 and TRBJ2-3; 11 nucleotides line up with TRBD1. Per germline, CDR1 GTSNPN and CDR2 SVGIG (reference sequence). The junction had 8 bases not matched to a gene; V was cut back by 5 bases and J by 4 bases. The CDR3 extends over 15 amino acids. The CDR3 sequence: CAWQGQGARPDTQYF. The CDR3 coding sequence is TGTGCCTGGCAAGGACAGGGGGCGCGACCAGATACGCAGTATTTT.

The chain links TRBV12-5 to TRBJ2-3; 7 bases fit TRBD2. The ends lost 7 bases at V and 5 bases at J; junction bases unmatched: 12. The CDR3 runs 15 residues. CDR1 and CDR2 from the germline V gene are LGHNT and FRNRAP. The CDR3 here is CASAAAGGGEDTQYF. The CDR3 bases are TGTGCTAGTGCCGCGGCCGGGGGAGGGGAAGATACGCAGTATTTT.

The CDR3 sequence: CASSSSGEQFF. The CDR3, as DNA: TGTGCCAGCAGCTCTAGCGGTGAGCAGTTCTTC. The chain has TRBV11-3 and TRBJ2-1, with 7 nucleotides matching TRBD2. V shed 4 bases, J shed 9 bases, and the junction held 0 bases outside the gene matches. This CDR3 spans 11 amino acids. Germline lookup yields CDR1 SGHNT and CDR2 YENEEA.

This chain joins TRBV19 and TRBJ2-3, with 8 bases fitting TRBD1. V shed 2 bases, J shed 4 bases, and the junction held 2 bases outside the gene matches. Germline V gene data show CDR1 as LNHDA and CDR2 as SQIVND (reference sequence). This CDR3 comprises 14 residues. CDR3 sequence: CASSILTGADTQYF. For the CDR3, the DNA is TGTGCCAGTAGTATATTGACAGGGGCAGATACGCAGTATTTT.